Following are 5 T cell receptor beta chains from one sample sequenced in a study. TCRdb redid the calling of the RT-PCR reads with MiXCR, one entry per CDR3 protein. Of more than 600,000 distinct CDR3 sequences in the sample, 12% to 15% were seen once. Sequenced: memory CD4+ T cells from blood. The receptors shown here come from a female donor in good health, serving as a healthy control.

A remark on this clonotype: One end of the junction varies from germline; a read error may be responsible. The chain uses TRBV12-3 or TRBV12-4 and TRBJ2-7; 8 positions match TRBD2. CDR3 length: 14 residues. The CDR3 DNA sequence: TGTGCCAGCAGCCGAGCGGGAGCAACCCACGAGCAATTCTTC. It yields the protein CASSRAGATHEQFF.

The rearrangement joins TRBV13 to TRBJ2-3; TRBD1 matches at 9 bases. The CDR3 sequence is 17 residues long. The J segment lost 1 base and the V segment lost 4 bases, leaving 9 bases of the junction unmatched. Germline-derived CDR1 and CDR2 are PRHDT and FYEKMQ (reference sequence). CDR3 sequence: CASSSRDRVLRTDTQYF. CDR3 coding DNA: TGTGCCAGCAGCTCCCGGGACAGGGTACTTCGCACAGATACGCAGTATTTT.

This clonotype has a count of ten or more. V is TRBV20-1 and J is TRBJ2-3; the match to TRBD2 covers 8 bases. CDR1 is DFQATT, CDR2 SNEGSKA, per germline (reference sequence). The junction had 16 bases not matched to a gene; V was cut back by 3 bases and J by 2 bases. This CDR3 contains 18 residues. For the CDR3, the DNA is TGCAGTGCTAGTGGGCCCTCGCTTACTAGCGGCTTCACAGATACGCAGTATTTT. Amino acid sequence: CSASGPSLTSGFTDTQYF.

The chain has TRBV7-2 and TRBJ2-2; the match to TRBD2 covers 14 bases. Germline V lookup: CDR1 SGHTA, CDR2 FQGNSA. The J segment lost 3 bases and the V segment lost 4 bases, leaving 13 bases of the junction unmatched. This CDR3 is 20 amino acids long. CDR3 coding DNA: TGTGCCAGCAGCTCGGGACTAGCGGGAGAAAGGCCCCGGGACACCGGGGAGCTGTTTTTT. Protein sequence: CASSSGLAGERPRDTGELFF.

This clonotype was seen repeatedly, ten times or more. This rearrangement joins TRBV7-9 to TRBJ2-1; 7 nucleotides align to TRBD1. V shed 0 bases and J 15 bases; nucleotides not matched to a gene: 8. CDR3 length: 13 residues. Germline lookup yields CDR1 SEHNR and CDR2 FQNEAQ (reference sequence). This CDR3 is CASSLAERTGGFF. CDR3 DNA sequence: TGTGCCAGCAGCTTAGCGGAAAGGACAGGAGGGTTCTTC.